A selection of T cell receptor beta chains follows, all from one sample in a study of Tregs in tolerant kidney transplant recipients. This table comes from immunoSEQ multiplex PCR, and its TCRdb copy is limited to in-frame clones, with some not included. The profile shows about 64,000 clones, about 98% of them singletons. Sequenced material: Tregs from blood, taken before the transplant. These receptors all come from a human donor who received a combined kidney and bone marrow transplant. Both conserved end residues are part of each CDR3. The order of the fields is V gene, J gene, D gene, clone size, CDR3 protein, CDR3 DNA. A D gene is named only where the DNA matches it firmly. The size entry is marked missing in some rows and otherwise reads once, few, many or a size class.

v_call: TRBV7-9; j_call: TRBJ2-1; d_call: TRBD1; clone_size: .; cdr3_aa: CASSLPSGTASYNEQFF; cdr3_nt: TGTGCCAGCAGCTTACCCTCGGGGACAGCCTCCTACAATGAGCAGTTCTTC
v_call: TRBV5-1; j_call: TRBJ2-3; d_call: TRBD1; clone_size: .; cdr3_aa: CASSLDPLDRESTDTQYF; cdr3_nt: TGCGCCAGCAGCTTGGATCCCTTGGACAGGGAGTCCACAGATACGCAGTATTTT
v_call: TRBV7-7; j_call: TRBJ2-5; d_call: TRBD2; clone_size: .; cdr3_aa: CASSSLAGPIEETQYF; cdr3_nt: TGTGCCAGCAGCTCGCTAGCGGGACCCATAGAAGAGACCCAGTACTTC
v_call: TRBV28; j_call: TRBJ2-5; d_call: .; clone_size: .; cdr3_aa: CASSPMTGKVGETQYF; cdr3_nt: TGTGCCAGCAGTCCAATGACAGGAAAGGTGGGAGAGACCCAGTACTTC
v_call: TRBV28; j_call: TRBJ1-3; d_call: TRBD1; clone_size: .; cdr3_aa: CASRGTVAGNTIYF; cdr3_nt: TGTGCCAGCAGAGGGACAGTGGCTGGAAACACCATATATTTT
v_call: TRBV7-2; j_call: TRBJ1-2; d_call: TRBD1; clone_size: .; cdr3_aa: CASSFAGQGWYGYTF; cdr3_nt: TGTGCCAGCAGCTTTGCGGGACAGGGATGGTATGGCTACACCTTC
v_call: TRBV11-3; j_call: TRBJ1-1; d_call: .; clone_size: .; cdr3_aa: CASSLIGVGTEAFF; cdr3_nt: TGTGCCAGCAGCTTAATAGGGGTTGGCACTGAAGCTTTCTTT
v_call: TRBV19; j_call: TRBJ2-4; d_call: TRBD1; clone_size: once; cdr3_aa: CASSLGTGQAKNIQYF; cdr3_nt: TGTGCCAGTAGTCTCGGGACAGGTCAAGCCAAAAACATTCAGTACTTC
v_call: TRBV11-3; j_call: TRBJ2-3; d_call: .; clone_size: once; cdr3_aa: CASSSLIRVSTDTQYF; cdr3_nt: TGTGCCAGCAGCTCTCTGATCCGGGTTAGCACAGATACGCAGTATTTT
v_call: TRBV5-1; j_call: TRBJ2-2; d_call: .; clone_size: .; cdr3_aa: CASSLAFAGELFF; cdr3_nt: TGCGCCAGCAGCTTGGCGTTCGCCGGGGAGCTGTTTTTT
v_call: TRBV15; j_call: TRBJ2-1; d_call: TRBD1; clone_size: .; cdr3_aa: CATSRAGQGYNEQFF; cdr3_nt: TGTGCCACCAGCAGAGCGGGACAGGGGTACAATGAGCAGTTCTTC
v_call: TRBV19; j_call: TRBJ2-2; d_call: .; clone_size: .; cdr3_aa: CASSILSMTGVTGELFF; cdr3_nt: TGTGCCAGTAGTATACTATCGATGACAGGTGTGACCGGGGAGCTGTTTTTT
v_call: TRBV15; j_call: TRBJ2-7; d_call: TRBD2; clone_size: once; cdr3_aa: CATSRLGGALNEQYF; cdr3_nt: TGTGCCACCAGTAGACTCGGGGGGGCCCTCAACGAGCAGTACTTC
v_call: TRBV7-8; j_call: TRBJ2-5; d_call: .; clone_size: .; cdr3_aa: CASSLGGTQYF; cdr3_nt: TGTGCCAGCAGCTTAGGAGGGACCCAGTACTTC
v_call: TRBV11-1; j_call: TRBJ2-5; d_call: .; clone_size: .; cdr3_aa: CASSLGSRGRETQYF; cdr3_nt: TGTGCCAGCAGCTTGGGTTCAAGGGGTCGGGAGACCCAGTACTTC
v_call: TRBV7-3; j_call: TRBJ1-2; d_call: .; clone_size: .; cdr3_aa: CASSLPGLYGYTF; cdr3_nt: TGTGCCAGCAGCCTTCCAGGACTTTATGGCTACACCTTC
v_call: TRBV25-1; j_call: TRBJ2-6; d_call: .; clone_size: .; cdr3_aa: CASSESLTGANVLTF; cdr3_nt: TGTGCCAGCAGTGAATCCCTTACTGGGGCCAACGTCCTGACTTTC
v_call: TRBV4-2; j_call: TRBJ2-3; d_call: TRBD2; clone_size: .; cdr3_aa: CASSQDPLAGGSDTQYF; cdr3_nt: TGTGCCAGCAGCCAAGATCCACTAGCGGGGGGTTCAGATACGCAGTATTTT
v_call: TRBV5-6; j_call: TRBJ1-1; d_call: .; clone_size: once; cdr3_aa: CASSPWGRWVTEAFF; cdr3_nt: TGTGCCAGCAGCCCGTGGGGGCGGTGGGTCACTGAAGCTTTCTTT
v_call: TRBV7-2; j_call: TRBJ2-3; d_call: TRBD2; clone_size: .; cdr3_aa: CASSFLLAGGADTQYF; cdr3_nt: TGTGCCAGCAGCTTCTTGCTAGCGGGGGGGGCAGATACGCAGTATTTT
v_call: TRBV5-4; j_call: TRBJ2-3; d_call: TRBD2; clone_size: .; cdr3_aa: CASSFGGGRTDTQYF; cdr3_nt: TGTGCCAGCAGCTTCGGCGGGGGGCGGACAGATACGCAGTATTTT
v_call: TRBV30; j_call: TRBJ2-7; d_call: .; clone_size: .; cdr3_aa: CAWKVWGRQDSYEQYF; cdr3_nt: TGTGCCTGGAAGGTGTGGGGACGACAGGACTCCTACGAGCAGTACTTC
v_call: TRBV9; j_call: TRBJ2-1; d_call: TRBD1; clone_size: .; cdr3_aa: CASSPRDRGRLTSSYNEQFF; cdr3_nt: TGTGCCAGCAGCCCTCGGGACAGGGGTAGGCTAACCAGCTCCTACAATGAGCAGTTCTTC
v_call: TRBV6-5; j_call: TRBJ1-5; d_call: TRBD1; clone_size: .; cdr3_aa: CASSSGQGGNQPQHF; cdr3_nt: TGTGCCAGCAGTTCAGGACAGGGCGGCAATCAGCCCCAGCATTTT
v_call: TRBV4-3; j_call: TRBJ1-1; d_call: .; clone_size: .; cdr3_aa: CASSQDPGLNTEAFF; cdr3_nt: TGCGCCAGCAGCCAAGACCCGGGTTTGAACACTGAAGCTTTCTTT
v_call: TRBV6-6; j_call: TRBJ2-7; d_call: .; clone_size: .; cdr3_aa: CASSYSIPYEQYF; cdr3_nt: TGTGCCAGCAGTTACTCTATTCCCTACGAGCAGTACTTC
v_call: TRBV9; j_call: TRBJ1-2; d_call: TRBD1; clone_size: .; cdr3_aa: CASSGQGLSGYTF; cdr3_nt: TGTGCCAGCAGCGGACAGGGGTTAAGTGGCTACACCTTC
v_call: TRBV28; j_call: TRBJ2-7; d_call: TRBD1; clone_size: .; cdr3_aa: CASSLYRGYYEQYF; cdr3_nt: TGTGCCAGCAGTTTATACAGGGGGTACTACGAGCAGTACTTC
v_call: TRBV7-2; j_call: TRBJ2-1; d_call: .; clone_size: .; cdr3_aa: CASSLDLVRYEQFF; cdr3_nt: TGTGCCAGCAGCTTAGATCTAGTTCGGTATGAGCAGTTCTTC
v_call: TRBV11-2; j_call: TRBJ2-3; d_call: .; clone_size: .; cdr3_aa: CASSLRGRTSTDTQYF; cdr3_nt: TGTGCCAGCAGCTTAAGGGGCCGGACGTCCACAGATACGCAGTATTTT
v_call: TRBV7-3; j_call: TRBJ1-2; d_call: .; clone_size: .; cdr3_aa: CASSASGALGYGYTF; cdr3_nt: TGTGCCAGCAGCGCTTCAGGGGCTCTGGGCTATGGCTACACCTTC
v_call: TRBV6-5; j_call: TRBJ2-1; d_call: TRBD2; clone_size: .; cdr3_aa: CASRAIAGDMNEQFF; cdr3_nt: TGTGCCAGCAGAGCAATAGCGGGAGATATGAATGAGCAGTTCTTC
v_call: TRBV10-3; j_call: TRBJ1-2; d_call: .; clone_size: .; cdr3_aa: CAISARDNYGYTF; cdr3_nt: TGTGCCATCAGTGCCAGGGATAACTATGGCTACACCTTC
v_call: TRBV9; j_call: TRBJ2-2; d_call: .; clone_size: .; cdr3_aa: CASSVAYSGELFF; cdr3_nt: TGTGCCAGCAGCGTAGCTTACTCCGGGGAGCTGTTTTTT
v_call: TRBV7-9; j_call: TRBJ2-4; d_call: .; clone_size: .; cdr3_aa: CASSQGLSSRNIQYF; cdr3_nt: TGTGCCAGCAGCCAGGGACTTTCCAGCCGAAACATTCAGTACTTC